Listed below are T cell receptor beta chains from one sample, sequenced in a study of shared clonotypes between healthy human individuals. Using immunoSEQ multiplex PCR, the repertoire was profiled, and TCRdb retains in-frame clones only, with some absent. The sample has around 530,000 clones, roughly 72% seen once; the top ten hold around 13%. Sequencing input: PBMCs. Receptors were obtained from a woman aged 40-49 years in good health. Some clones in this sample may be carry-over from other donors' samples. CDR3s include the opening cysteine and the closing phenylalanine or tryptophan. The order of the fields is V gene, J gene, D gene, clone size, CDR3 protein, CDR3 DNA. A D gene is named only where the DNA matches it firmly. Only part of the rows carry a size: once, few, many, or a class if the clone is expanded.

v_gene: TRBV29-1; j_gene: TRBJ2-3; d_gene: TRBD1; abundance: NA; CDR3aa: CSVEGTGGLYF; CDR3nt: TGCAGCGTCGAAGGGACAGGGGGCCTGTATTTT
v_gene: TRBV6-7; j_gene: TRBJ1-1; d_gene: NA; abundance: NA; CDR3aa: CASRQGGTEAFF; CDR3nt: TGTGCCAGCAGGCAAGGGGGCACTGAAGCTTTCTTT
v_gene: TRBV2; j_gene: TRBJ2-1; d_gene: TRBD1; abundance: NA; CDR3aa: CASSEWGQGAPWDEQFF; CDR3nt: TGTGCCAGCAGTGAATGGGGACAGGGCGCCCCTTGGGATGAGCAGTTCTTC
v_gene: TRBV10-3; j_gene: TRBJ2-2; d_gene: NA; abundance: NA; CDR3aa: CAISESNDNTGELFF; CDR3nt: TGTGCCATCAGTGAATCAAATGACAACACCGGGGAGCTGTTTTTT
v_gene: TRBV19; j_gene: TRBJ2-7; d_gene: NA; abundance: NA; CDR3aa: CASSIDGSATNEQYF; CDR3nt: TGTGCCAGTAGTATAGATGGGTCGGCTACTAACGAGCAGTACTTC
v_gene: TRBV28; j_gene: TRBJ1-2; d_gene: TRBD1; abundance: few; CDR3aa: CASSPGGTGPGYGYTF; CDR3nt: TGTGCCAGCAGTCCCGGGGGGACAGGGCCGGGCTATGGCTACACCTTC
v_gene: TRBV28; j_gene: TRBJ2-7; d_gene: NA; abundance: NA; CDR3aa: CASSLFIRPPEQYF; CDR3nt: TGTGCCAGCAGTTTATTTATCCGACCCCCCGAGCAGTACTTC
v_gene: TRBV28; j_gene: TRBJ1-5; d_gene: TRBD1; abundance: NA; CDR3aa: CASRIADRGGNQPQHF; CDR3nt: TGTGCCAGCAGGATCGCAGACAGGGGTGGCAATCAGCCCCAGCATTTT
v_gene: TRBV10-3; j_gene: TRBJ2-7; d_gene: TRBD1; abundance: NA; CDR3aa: CAISAGQGELEQYF; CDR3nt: TGTGCCATCAGCGCCGGACAGGGGGAATTAGAGCAGTACTTC
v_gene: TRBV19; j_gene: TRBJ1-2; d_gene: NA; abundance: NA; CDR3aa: CASSIVGTNYGYTF; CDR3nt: TGTGCCAGTAGTATAGTAGGGACAAACTATGGCTACACCTTC
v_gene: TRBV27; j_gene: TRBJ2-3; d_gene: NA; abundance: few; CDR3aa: CASSLGNRGGTDTQYF; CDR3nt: TGTGCCAGCAGTTTAGGGAACCGTGGGGGCACAGATACGCAGTATTTT
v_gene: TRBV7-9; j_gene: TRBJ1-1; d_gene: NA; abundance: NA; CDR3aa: CASSGGGTEAFF; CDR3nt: TGTGCCAGCAGCGGGGGTGGCACTGAAGCTTTCTTT
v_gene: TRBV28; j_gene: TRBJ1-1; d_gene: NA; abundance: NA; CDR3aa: CASSFSSRGKSTEAFF; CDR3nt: TGTGCCAGCAGTTTCTCGAGTAGGGGGAAGAGCACTGAAGCTTTCTTT
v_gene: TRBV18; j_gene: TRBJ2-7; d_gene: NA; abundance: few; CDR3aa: CASSPGGFYEQYF; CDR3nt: TGTGCCAGCTCACCTGGGGGGTTCTACGAGCAGTACTTC
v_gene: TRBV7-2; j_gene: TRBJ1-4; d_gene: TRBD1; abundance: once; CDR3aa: CASSERQGEKLFF; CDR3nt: TGTGCCAGCAGCGAACGACAGGGTGAAAAACTGTTTTTT
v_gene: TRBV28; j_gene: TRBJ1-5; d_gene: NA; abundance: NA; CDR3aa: CASSFAGFRKSQPQHF; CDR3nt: TGTGCCAGCAGTTTCGCCGGGTTCCGTAAATCACAGCCCCAGCATTTT